This T cell receptor (beta chain) is drawn from a study of blood T cell repertoires in COVID-19. The overall study: COVID-19 samples collected from the United States, Italy and Spain covered acute and convalescent phases.

In the original processing: How many nucleated cells were present was estimated from reference gene primer amplification. Sequencing was performed with immunoSEQ multiplex PCR; in TCRdb, only in-frame clones are kept and a portion is missing. The V and J calls and clone size are taken from that table; D and trimming were inferred from the DNA. The table has around 130,000 clones, under 85% seen once. Material for sequencing was peripheral blood. The TCR was taken from a man aged 35-49 years with active or convalescent COVID-19.

The CDR3 coding sequence is TGTGCCAGCAGCTTGGGGGGAAGGAATGAGCAGTTCTTC. Translated: CASSLGGRNEQFF. This chain connects TRBV11-3 to TRBJ2-1, with D possibly being TRBD2 (6 bases). Trimming cost V 3 bases and J 7 bases, with 10 bases left between them. CDR3 length: 13 residues. Germline-derived CDR1 and CDR2 are SGHNT and YENEEA.